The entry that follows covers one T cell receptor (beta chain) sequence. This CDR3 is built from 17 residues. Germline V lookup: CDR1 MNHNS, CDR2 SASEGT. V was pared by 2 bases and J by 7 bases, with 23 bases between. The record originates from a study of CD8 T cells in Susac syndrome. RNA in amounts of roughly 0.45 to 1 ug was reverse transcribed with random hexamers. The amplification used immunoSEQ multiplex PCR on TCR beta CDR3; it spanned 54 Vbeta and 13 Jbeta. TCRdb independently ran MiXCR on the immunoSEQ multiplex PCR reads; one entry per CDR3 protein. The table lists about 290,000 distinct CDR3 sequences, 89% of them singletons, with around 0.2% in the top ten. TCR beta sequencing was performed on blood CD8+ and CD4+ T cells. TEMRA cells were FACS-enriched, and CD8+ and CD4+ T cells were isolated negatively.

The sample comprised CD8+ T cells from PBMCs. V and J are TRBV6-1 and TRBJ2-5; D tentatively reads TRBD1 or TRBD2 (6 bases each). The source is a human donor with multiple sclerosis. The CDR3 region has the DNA TGTGCCAGCAGTGAATCCAGGAGGGGGTGGGTTATTAGGACCCAGTACTTC. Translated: CASSESRRGWVIRTQYF.